The 15 T cell receptor beta chains below come from one sample, sequenced in a study of preoperative IRX-2 immunotherapy in early breast cancer. Repertoires were generated with immunoSEQ multiplex PCR, while TCRdb's copy carries only in-frame clones and drops some. In the table there are around 34,000 clones, roughly four fifths of which are singletons. Documented treatment: preoperative locoregional IRX-2 cytokine immunotherapy. Source: lymph node tissue, taken from a patient treated with IRX-2 immunotherapy. The receptors derive from a human donor with breast cancer.

The rearrangement uses TRBV4-1 and TRBJ1-2; D not certain. This CDR3 spans 13 amino acids. V dropped 6 bases and J dropped 0 bases, with 8 bases sitting between them. Germline V gene lookup returns CDR1 MGHRA and CDR2 YSYEKL. CDR3 amino acids: CASSLSANYGYTF. The CDR3 DNA reads TGCGCCAGCAGTCTGTCAGCTAACTATGGCTACACCTTC.

The chain couples TRBV28 to TRBJ2-7; D is uncertain. V lost 5 bases and J 5 bases, leaving 13 bases between the germline ends. In germline, CDR1 is MDHEN, CDR2 SYDVKM. The CDR3 extends over 13 amino acids. In nucleotides, the CDR3 is TGTGCCAGCAGTCACACCGGTTGGGACGAGCAGTACTTC. This sequence encodes CASSHTGWDEQYF.

This clone occurred once. This chain links TRBV6-8 with TRBJ2-3; D is undetermined. Deletions cut 9 bases from V and 4 bases from J, with 20 bases between. The CDR3 contains 15 residues. Germline V CDR1 and CDR2: MNHGY, SAAAGT. CDR3 DNA: TGTGCCAGAACCCCGTCCGGCCCAGGATCAGATACGCAGTATTTT. The encoded protein is CARTPSGPGSDTQYF.

The genes are TRBV29-1 and TRBJ2-5; D gene uncertain. CDR1 is SQVTM, CDR2 ANQGSEA, per germline. V was trimmed by 3 bases and J by 5 bases, leaving 16 bases between them. The CDR3 loop spans 14 amino acids. CDR3 sequence (DNA): TGCAGCGTTGAGAGTGTTCGGGTGTGGGAGACCCAGTACTTC. This sequence encodes CSVESVRVWETQYF.

This clone occurred once. The chain carries TRBV6-8 and TRBJ1-5; maybe TRBD1 (5 bases). Trimming took 2 bases from V and 5 from J, leaving 7 bases between them. Germline V gene lookup returns CDR1 MNHGY and CDR2 SAAAGT. CDR3 size: 13 residues. The DNA of the CDR3 is TGTGCCAGCAGTTACGGGACCCATCAGCCCCAGCATTTT. Translated, it gives CASSYGTHQPQHF.

The chain joins TRBV7-7 to TRBJ2-1, with TRBD2 identical over 10 bases. V lost 5 bases to trimming and J lost 6 bases; unmatched junction nucleotides: 10. The CDR3 totals 16 residues. Germline V gives CDR1 SSHAT, CDR2 FNYEAQ (reference sequence). The CDR3 region is CASSQDLSGGANEQFF. Written as DNA, the CDR3 is TGTGCCAGCAGCCAAGACTTGAGCGGGGGGGCCAATGAGCAGTTCTTC.

The chain employs TRBV30 and TRBJ1-6, with 7 bases that match TRBD1. Per the germline V gene, CDR1 is GTSNPN and CDR2 is SVGIG (reference sequence). The V and J ends lost 2 bases and 0 bases, in that order; junction bases with no gene match: 19. The length of the CDR3 is 21 residues. This CDR3 is CAWSRIESRGGRASYNSPLHF. CDR3 sequence (DNA): TGTGCCTGGAGTAGGATCGAGAGCAGGGGGGGACGAGCCTCCTATAATTCACCCCTCCACTTT.

The chain uses TRBV6-8 and TRBJ2-1, with a weak D call TRBD1 (6 bases). This CDR3 comprises 13 residues. Trimming removed 7 bases from V and 2 bases from J, with 9 bases in between. CDR1 and CDR2 (germline): MNHGY, SAAAGT. For the CDR3, the DNA is TGTGCCAGCACCGGACAGACCTACAATGAGCAGTTCTTC. Its translation: CASTGQTYNEQFF.

J is TRBJ1-1 and V is TRBV7-1; TRBD1 is a possible D gene (5 bases). TRBV7-1 is recorded as an ORF, its role being uncertain. This CDR3 is 13 amino acids long. Between the trimmed V and J ends, which lost 4 bases and 8 bases, there was a span of 14 bases. In DNA form, the CDR3 reads TGTGCCAGCAGCTTATCGATCGGACAAGAAGCTTTCTTT. Translated: CASSLSIGQEAFF.

The V and J genes are TRBV6-8 and TRBJ2-2, with TRBD2 identical over 8 bases. Unmatched junction bases numbered 2, after V lost 5 bases and J lost 6 bases. The V gene's germline CDR1 is MNHGY and CDR2 SAAAGT. CDR3 length equals 13 residues. The CDR3 DNA sequence: TGTGCCAGCAGTGCGGGACTAGCCGGGGAGCTGTTTTTT. This sequence encodes CASSAGLAGELFF.

As DNA, the CDR3 is TGTGCCAGCAGTTACGCCCTTGATGAGCAGTTCTTC. Translating it yields CASSYALDEQFF. The V and J genes are TRBV6-8 and TRBJ2-1, with unresolved D. Per the germline V gene, CDR1 is MNHGY and CDR2 is SAAAGT. The CDR3 length is 12 residues. Trimming stripped 2 bases from V and 8 bases from J, with 7 bases between.

This chain joins TRBV30 and TRBJ1-2; D call uncertain. Trimming shortened V by 2 bases and J by 6 bases, and 7 bases separated the two germline ends. CDR1 is GTSNPN and CDR2 is SVGIG in the germline V gene (reference sequence). The CDR3 has 11 amino acids. The CDR3 is CAWSPIDGYTF. CDR3 nucleotide sequence: TGTGCCTGGAGTCCTATCGATGGCTACACCTTC.

This clone has only a few counts. The chain combines TRBV18 with TRBJ2-7, with TRBD2 matching over 7 bases. Germline V lookup: CDR1 KGHSH, CDR2 LQKENI. Trimming removed 0 bases from V and 1 base from J; junction bases left unmatched: 3. The CDR3 is 15 amino acids. CDR3 in amino acids: CASSPPAGASYEQYF. The DNA for the CDR3 is TGTGCCAGCTCACCACCTGCGGGAGCGTCCTACGAGCAGTACTTC. Variable domain in full (rest from reference TRBV18 and TRBJ2-7): NAGVMQNPRHLVRRRGQEARLRCSPMKGHSHVYWYRQLPEEGLKFMVYLQKENIIDESGMPKERFSAEFPKEGPSILRIQQVVRGDSAAYFCASSPPAGASYEQYFGPGTRLTVT.

J is TRBJ1-4 and V is TRBV29-1, with D unclear. V dropped 4 bases and J dropped 7 bases, with 13 bases sitting between them. The CDR3 length is 13 residues. Germline V gives CDR1 SQVTM, CDR2 ANQGSEA. The CDR3 loop reads CSVVEAGGEKLFF. The DNA of the CDR3 is TGCAGCGTTGTGGAGGCAGGTGGTGAAAAACTGTTTTTT.

The chain couples TRBV15 to TRBJ2-2, with 10 bases matching TRBD1. Trimming at V came to 1 base and at J to 6 bases, leaving 2 bases not matched to a gene. The CDR3 is made up of 15 amino acids. The germline gives CDR1 LNHNV, CDR2 YYDKDF (reference sequence). CDR3 loop: CATSRGDRGPGELFF. The CDR3, as DNA: TGTGCCACCAGCAGAGGGGACAGGGGTCCCGGGGAGCTGTTTTTT.